The entry below describes one T cell receptor beta chain. The data stem from a study of blood T cell repertoires in COVID-19. As for the study in general: Samples taken during acute and convalescent COVID-19 were collected in the United States, Italy and Spain. PBMCs, B-cell-depleted T cells, or T cells provided the cDNA or gDNA that made up the material.

The CDR3 length is 14 residues. Germline CDR1 LNHDA, CDR2 SQIVND (reference sequence). V lost 6 bases and J lost 0, with 8 bases in between. Authors' data handling: Reference gene primer amplification gave estimated nucleated cell counts. Profiled with immunoSEQ multiplex PCR; TCRdb holds only in-frame clones, not every one. Clone size and V and J calls were adopted from that table, with D and trimming inferred from the DNA. The table records under 200,000 clones, approximately 80% of them present only once. This rearrangement joins TRBV19 to TRBJ1-4; D remains ambiguous. This receptor was taken from a man in his fifties or sixties with acute or convalescent COVID-19. What was sequenced was peripheral blood. CDR3 amino acids: CASSPSATNEKLFF. The CDR3 DNA is TGTGCCAGTAGCCCCAGTGCAACTAATGAAAAACTGTTTTTT.